This T cell receptor (beta chain) was documented in a study of molecular identifiers for immune sequencing clone quantification. Whole-study results and caveats: Spiked-in Jurkat TCR RNA corresponding to one cell was reported as detectable against over 900,000 naive cells.

This clonotype has more than one count but fewer than ten. Its matching antigen is unknown. From the PCR reads, TCRdb called clonotypes with MiXCR, one entry per CDR3 protein. The table records more than 450,000 distinct CDR3 sequences, about a fifth of them present only once. This CDR3 is built from 16 residues. Germline CDR1 reads DFQATT; CDR2 reads SNEGSKA (reference sequence). Deletions cut 0 bases from V and 3 bases from J, with 17 bases between. The sequence derives from a human donor in good health. Some libraries in this study had Jurkat cell RNA spiked in. Material: naive CD8+ T cells from blood, with Jurkat cell RNA spiked in. Subset specified: FACS-sorted CD8+CD4-CCR7+CD45RA+ naive T cells. The chain combines TRBV20-1 with TRBJ1-1; D uncertain. The CDR3 nucleotides are TGCAGTGCTAGAGATATTGGTGGAGGGATATACACTGAAGCTTTCTTT. Translation: CSARDIGGGIYTEAFF.